This TCR beta chain came from a study of blood T cells in healthy people across ages (dated by TCRdb to about 2015). Concerning the study at large: In model experiments, roughly one uniquely barcoded TCR beta cDNA molecule per two T cells was captured by template switching. For two donors (one aged 18 to 30 and one aged 80 or older), the study analyzed two additional independent replicas of 1 million unique cDNA reads from the same blood draw. Four age groups were formed from the donors: young (average roughly 16 years), middle-aged (more than 35), aged (about 62) and long-lived (less than 85). Donors of different ages were randomly distributed across sequencing lanes to avoid experimental bias. The study measured age-related changes in TCR beta repertoire diversity using deep sequencing normalized with unique cDNA molecular identifiers. On the study overall, not on this receptor specifically: Donor CMV infection status was unknown, potentially confounding age-related changes in expanded clonotypes. As age increased, observed TCR beta diversity per million T cells dropped in a roughly linear way, and a significant reduction was already evident by age around 41. There was a strong correlation between observed TCR beta diversity and the percentage of naive T cells measured by flow cytometry. Because profiling used bulk unsorted PBMCs, naive and antigen-experienced compartments could not be compared conclusively. Estimates of total diversity from one million sequenced T cells were regarded as lower bounds and underestimates. The long-lived group showed more naive CD4+ T cells, fewer expanded clones and increased TCR diversity than the aged group, suggesting age selection.

Concerning this clonotype itself: Its antigen is still unknown. No base quality values were provided; no much bigger clone lies one nucleotide off.

The roughly 38 donors, aged about 6 to 95 years, were systemically healthy Caucasian individuals from Russia. Each donor gave approximately 9.3 milliliters of peripheral blood, collected into EDTA-treated Vacutainer tubes. PBMCs were isolated by Ficoll-Paque density-gradient centrifugation, with at least 6 million obtained per sample. Total RNA was extracted from PBMCs with Trizol reagent, with at least 6 micrograms obtained per sample. The percentages of naive CD45RAhigh/CD27high T cells were determined by flow cytometry on a PBMC aliquot from every donor. Library preparation employed 5' RACE. Sequencing took place on an Illumina HiSeq 2500. The second PCR ran for roughly 7 to 11 cycles and used a J-beta primer mix along with a sample-barcoded 5' primer. A template-switch 5' adaptor carrying 12 random nucleotides introduced a unique molecular identifier onto each TCR beta cDNA molecule. At least 3 million CDR3-containing paired-end reads were obtained from each sample. First-strand cDNA was synthesized from all RNA with the Mint cDNA synthesis kit, primed by a TRBC-specific oligonucleotide. Following uracil-DNA glycosylase treatment, a first 18-cycle PCR with universal primers M1SS and BC2_uni_R was performed on all cDNA. From the authors' description of their analysis: Normalization of each sample was performed by random selection of 1 million high-quality reads, each carrying a distinct molecular identifier. Instead of being binned into consensus sequences, reads that shared molecular identifiers were thrown out. MiTCR, run with a Q25 quality threshold and the strictest error-elimination algorithm, handled CDR3 identification, clonotype clustering and error correction. Lower-bound total TCR beta diversity was estimated with a nonparametric unseen species model using Euler transformation. TCRdb took the public reads, trimmed them with fastp at Q25, ran MiXCR for clone calling and kept in-frame beta chains. Each record represents a unique CDR3 protein, reported with the most common genes and DNA among its rows. TCRdb's processing, not the authors' own work, is the source of the V and J calls. The sample contains hundreds of thousands of distinct CDR3 sequences, roughly three fifths of them found a single time. The ten largest clones take up roughly 24% of the sample.

The source is a middle-aged man in good health. Sequenced sample: blood.

In nucleotide form, the sequence is TGCGCCAGCAGCTTGGAGACAGGGCATGAGCAGTTCTTC. This gives the protein CASSLETGHEQFF. The chain is assembled from TRBV5-1 and TRBJ2-1, with 7 middle bases fitting TRBD1. Ends trimmed: V by 0 bases, J by 8 bases; bases unmatched to a gene: 2. There are 13 amino acids in the CDR3, from cysteine to phenylalanine inclusive. CDR3 DNA is the only sequence kept; it has 39 bases, read in frame from the first base. The germline V gene sets CDR1 to SGHRS and CDR2 to YFSETQ.